This TCR beta chain is drawn from a study of glioma-infiltrating T cells. Points from the study as a whole: Tissue and blood shared very few CDR3 sequences.

As for this clonotype: Its matching antigen is unknown. A junction boundary mismatches the germline segment, possibly from a read error.

Amplification of TCR alpha and beta CDR3 regions from RNA used iRepertoire nested multiplex PCR. Input was 100-400 ng of tissue mRNA or PBMC total RNA. TCRdb independently ran MiXCR on the multiplex PCR reads; one entry per CDR3 protein. The top ten hold roughly two fifths of the sample, which has some 12,000 distinct CDR3 sequences, about 25% seen once. The CDR3 totals 14 residues. CDR1 is MNHEY, CDR2 SVGEGT, per germline. Sequencing was done on a sample of glioma tissue, nonneoplastic brain tissue, or PBMCs (not recorded which). The TCR sequence derives from a human donor with low-grade glioma or glioblastoma, undergoing nonglioma brain surgery, or in good health (not recorded which). The chain carries TRBV6-2 or TRBV6-3 and TRBJ2-7; 8 nucleotides align to TRBD1. CDR3 sequence: CASSWGQDSYEKYF. The CDR3 DNA sequence: TGTGCCAGCAGTTGGGGACAGGACTCCTACGAGAAGTACTTC.